The sequence of this T cell receptor (beta chain) was determined in a study of cytomegalovirus exposure and HLA in healthy donors. While the first cohort had over 650 subjects, the donors belonged to the separate validation cohort of roughly 130 subjects. Some clones are missing from TCRdb's copy, which holds only in-frame ones; the method was immunoSEQ multiplex PCR. The table includes 140,000 or so clones, nearly 90% detected once. CDR1 and CDR2 (germline): SGHTA, FQGNSA. The CDR3 covers 15 residues. V lost 9 bases and J lost 8; bases outside the gene matches: 14. In regard to this clone: The antigen is not known.

The study, taken as a whole, reports: Later, an analysis found that TCR clusters from the first cohort tended to co-occur in the roughly 110 validation repertoires. Per published reports, the classifier diagnosed cytomegalovirus status with high specificity and sensitivity.

The chain links TRBV7-2 to TRBJ2-1, with 9 bases lining up with TRBD2. The receptor comes from a woman under 30 in good health and CMV-seropositive. The material sequenced was PBMCs. The CDR3: CARRSLAGRVDEQFF. CDR3 sequence (DNA): TGTGCCAGGAGATCTCTAGCGGGGAGGGTGGATGAGCAGTTCTTC.